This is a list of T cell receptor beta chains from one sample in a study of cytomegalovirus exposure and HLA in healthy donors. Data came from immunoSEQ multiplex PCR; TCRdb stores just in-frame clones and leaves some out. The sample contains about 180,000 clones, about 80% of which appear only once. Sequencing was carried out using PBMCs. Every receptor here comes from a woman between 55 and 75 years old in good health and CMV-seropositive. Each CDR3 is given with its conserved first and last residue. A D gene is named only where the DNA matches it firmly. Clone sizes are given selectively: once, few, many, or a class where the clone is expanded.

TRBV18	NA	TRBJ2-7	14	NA	CASSPVGASYEQYF	TGTGCCAGCTCACCGGTTGGGGCCTCCTACGAGCAGTACTTC
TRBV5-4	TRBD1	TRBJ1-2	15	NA	CASSLEKGQGGGYTF	TGTGCCAGCAGCTTGGAAAAGGGACAGGGAGGAGGCTACACCTTC
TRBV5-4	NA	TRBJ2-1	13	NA	CASTRGVFNEQFF	TGTGCCAGCACCAGGGGAGTTTTCAATGAGCAGTTCTTC
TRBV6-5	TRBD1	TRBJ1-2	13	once	CASSTQGAYGYTF	TGTGCCAGCTCAACACAGGGGGCCTATGGCTACACCTTC
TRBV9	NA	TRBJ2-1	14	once	CASSLLTGDNEQFF	TGTGCCAGCAGCCTCTTGACAGGAGACAATGAGCAGTTCTTC
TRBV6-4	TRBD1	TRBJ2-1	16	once	CASSDFGQGAVDEQFF	TGTGCCAGCAGTGACTTTGGACAGGGGGCGGTTGATGAGCAGTTCTTC
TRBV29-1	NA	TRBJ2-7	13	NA	CSVDSGRSYEQYF	TGCAGCGTTGATTCTGGCAGGTCCTACGAGCAGTACTTC
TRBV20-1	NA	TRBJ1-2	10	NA	CSATQGGYTF	TGCAGTGCTACGCAGGGTGGCTACACCTTC
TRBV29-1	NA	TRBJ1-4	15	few	CSVEPRESSSEKLFF	TGCAGCGTTGAGCCTAGGGAGAGCTCTTCTGAAAAACTGTTTTTT
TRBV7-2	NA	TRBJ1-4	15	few	CASSLTGSNNEKLFF	TGTGCCAGCAGCCTTACAGGGAGTAATAATGAAAAACTGTTTTTT
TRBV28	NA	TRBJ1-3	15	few	CASSLWASSGNTIYF	TGTGCCAGCAGTTTATGGGCCAGCTCTGGAAACACCATATATTTT
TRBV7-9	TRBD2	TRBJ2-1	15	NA	CASSLRENSYNEQFF	TGTGCCAGCAGCTTGCGGGAGAACTCCTACAATGAGCAGTTCTTC
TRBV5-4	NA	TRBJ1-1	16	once	CASSLAGAGGYTEAFF	TGTGCCAGCAGCTTGGCCGGAGCGGGAGGTTACACTGAAGCTTTCTTT
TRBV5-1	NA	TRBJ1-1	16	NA	CASSLWSVGSDTEAFF	TGCGCCAGCAGCTTGTGGAGCGTTGGGTCAGACACTGAAGCTTTCTTT
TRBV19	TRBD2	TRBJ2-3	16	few	CASRRRAGGSTDTQYF	TGTGCCAGTAGACGACGGGCGGGGGGGTCTACAGATACGCAGTATTTT
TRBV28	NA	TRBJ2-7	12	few	CASSLSQGWQYF	TGTGCCAGCAGTTTATCTCAGGGTTGGCAGTACTTC
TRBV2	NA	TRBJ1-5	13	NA	CASNREQHQPQHF	TGTGCCAGCAATCGGGAACAGCATCAGCCCCAGCATTTT
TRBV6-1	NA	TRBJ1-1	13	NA	CASRWTAELEAFF	TGTGCCAGCAGATGGACAGCGGAACTTGAAGCTTTCTTT
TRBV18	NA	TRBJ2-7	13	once	CASSPQQGYEQYF	TGTGCCAGCTCACCACAGCAGGGTTACGAGCAGTACTTC
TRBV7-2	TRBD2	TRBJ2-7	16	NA	CASSNSALAGTGEQYF	TGTGCCAGCAGTAACAGTGCACTAGCGGGTACTGGGGAGCAGTACTTC
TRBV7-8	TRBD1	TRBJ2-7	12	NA	CASSLGDRSQYF	TGTGCCAGCAGCTTGGGGGACAGGTCTCAGTACTTC
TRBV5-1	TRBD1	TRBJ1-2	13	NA	CASSGDSNYGYTF	TGCGCCAGCAGCGGGGACAGCAACTATGGCTACACCTTC
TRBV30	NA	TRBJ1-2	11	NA	CAWKRAAGYTF	TGTGCCTGGAAGCGGGCAGCTGGCTACACCTTC
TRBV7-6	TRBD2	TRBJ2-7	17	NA	CASSLGGTSGVSYEQYF	TGTGCCAGCAGCCTAGGGGGGACTAGCGGCGTCTCCTACGAGCAGTACTTC
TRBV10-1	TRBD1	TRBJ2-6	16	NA	CASRDRGYIGANVLTF	TGCGCCAGCAGGGACAGGGGGTATATTGGGGCCAACGTCCTGACTTTC
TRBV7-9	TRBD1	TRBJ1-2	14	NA	CASSLPGQSEGYTF	TGTGCCAGCAGCTTACCGGGACAGTCTGAGGGCTACACCTTC
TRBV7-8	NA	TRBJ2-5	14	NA	CASSRSYERETQYF	TGTGCCAGCAGCCGGTCCTACGAACGGGAGACCCAGTACTTC
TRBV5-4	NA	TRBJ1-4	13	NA	CASSRGGDEKLFF	TGTGCCAGCAGCCGGGGGGGAGATGAAAAACTGTTTTTT
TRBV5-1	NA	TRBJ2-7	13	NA	CASSLESGYEQYF	TGCGCCAGCAGCTTGGAGTCGGGCTACGAGCAGTACTTC
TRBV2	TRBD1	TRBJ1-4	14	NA	CASRKGQINEKLFF	TGTGCCAGCAGAAAGGGACAGATTAATGAAAAACTGTTTTTT
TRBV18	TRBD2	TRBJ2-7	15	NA	CASSLRGGVTYEQYF	TGTGCCAGCTCACTGCGGGGGGGGGTAACCTACGAGCAGTACTTC
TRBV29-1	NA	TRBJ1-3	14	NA	CSVIQPSSGNTIYF	TGCAGCGTTATCCAACCGAGCTCTGGAAACACCATATATTTT
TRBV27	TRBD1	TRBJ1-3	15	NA	CASSTGKRGRNTIYF	TGTGCCAGCAGTACAGGGAAAAGGGGGCGAAACACCATATATTTT
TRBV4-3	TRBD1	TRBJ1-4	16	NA	CASSWGEQGAGEKLFF	TGCGCCAGCAGCTGGGGGGAACAGGGGGCTGGGGAAAAACTGTTTTTT
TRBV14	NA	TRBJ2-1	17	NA	CASSHPGSLVPYNEQFF	TGTGCCAGCAGCCACCCTGGCAGTCTAGTCCCCTACAATGAGCAGTTCTTC
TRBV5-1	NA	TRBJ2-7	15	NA	CASSLEGQQGYEQYF	TGCGCCAGCAGCTTGGAAGGACAACAAGGCTACGAGCAGTACTTC
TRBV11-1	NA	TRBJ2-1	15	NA	CASSLWEVGGHEQFF	TGTGCCAGCAGCCTGTGGGAAGTCGGGGGGCATGAGCAGTTCTTC
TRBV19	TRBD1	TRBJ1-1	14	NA	CASSIVGGDTEAFF	TGTGCCAGTAGTATAGTAGGGGGCGACACTGAAGCTTTCTTT
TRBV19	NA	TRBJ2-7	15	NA	CASSIGGVRSYEQYF	TGTGCCAGTAGTATTGGCGGGGTAAGGTCCTACGAGCAGTACTTC
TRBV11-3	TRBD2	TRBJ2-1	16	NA	CASSAGLAGGYNEQFF	TGTGCCAGCAGCGCTGGACTAGCGGGGGGTTACAATGAGCAGTTCTTC
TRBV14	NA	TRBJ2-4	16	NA	CASSQEGSASKNSQYF	TGTGCCAGCAGCCAAGAGGGCTCGGCTTCCAAAAACAGTCAGTACTTC
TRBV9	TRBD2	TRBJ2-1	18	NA	CASSVSPGGLGGSDEQFF	TGTGCCAGCAGCGTCTCCCCGGGGGGACTAGGGGGTTCGGATGAGCAGTTCTTC
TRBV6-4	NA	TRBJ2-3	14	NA	CASSAQGHQDTQYF	TGTGCCAGCAGTGCCCAGGGACACCAAGATACGCAGTATTTT
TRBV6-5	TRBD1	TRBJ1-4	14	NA	CASSYGRGREKLFF	TGTGCCAGCAGTTACGGCAGGGGGCGTGAAAAACTGTTTTTT
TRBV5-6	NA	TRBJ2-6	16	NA	CASSWNSISGANVLTF	TGTGCCAGCAGCTGGAACAGTATCTCTGGGGCCAACGTCCTGACTTTC